The 30 T cell receptor beta chains presented below share a single source sample, sequenced in a study of T cell responses to AZD1222 COVID-19 vaccine. Profiled with immunoSEQ multiplex PCR; TCRdb holds only in-frame clones, not every one. The sample yields some 250,000 clones, almost 95% seen once. This specimen consisted of peripheral blood, obtained 28 days after the second AZD1222 dose. All receptors derive from an adult who received the AZD1222 COVID-19 vaccine.

The CDR3, as DNA: TGTGCCAGCAGCCAAGTTAACAGGGGGCCTTACGAGCAGTACTTC. Translated, it gives CASSQVNRGPYEQYF. The chain employs TRBV3-1 (or the pseudogene TRBV3-2) and TRBJ2-7; 9 bases match TRBD1. CDR3 length: 15 amino acids. The V gene's germline CDR1 is LGHDT and CDR2 YNNKEL (reference sequence). V shed 1 base, J shed 4 bases, and the junction held 5 bases outside the gene matches.

This rearrangement joins TRBV20-1 to TRBJ1-2, with D unclear. The CDR3 contains 12 residues. Germline CDR1 and CDR2: DFQATT and SNEGSKA (reference sequence). Trimming removed 3 bases from V and 5 bases from J, with 10 bases in between. The CDR3 is CSASYRSYGYTF. The CDR3 DNA sequence: TGCAGTGCTAGTTACCGCTCATATGGCTACACCTTC.

The genes are TRBV11-2 and TRBJ2-7; 7 bases agree with TRBD1. The CDR3 covers 17 residues. Germline assignment: CDR1 SGHAT and CDR2 FQNNGV. Losses at the gene ends were 5 bases for V and 2 bases for J; bases not matched to a gene: 15. The CDR3 bases are TGTGCCAGCAGCCGATTTCTGTATTCCAGGGGGACCTACGAGCAGTACTTC. Protein: CASSRFLYSRGTYEQYF.

The V call is TRBV28, the J call TRBJ2-7, with D uncertain. The CDR3 loop spans 11 amino acids. V lost 5 bases, J lost 3 bases, and 5 bases lay in between. Germline V lookup: CDR1 MDHEN, CDR2 SYDVKM. The CDR3 here is CASSGHYEQYF. Written as DNA, the CDR3 is TGTGCCAGCAGTGGCCACTACGAGCAGTACTTC.

The chain employs TRBV24-1 and TRBJ2-2, with 10 bases identical to TRBD1. Losses at the gene ends were 4 bases for V and 6 bases for J; bases not matched to a gene: 7. The germline V gene has CDR1 KGHDR and CDR2 SFDVKD. The CDR3 is 16 residues long. The CDR3 nucleotides are TGTGCCACCAGTGAATCCGGGACAGGGGATCCCGGGGAGCTGTTTTTT. It yields the protein CATSESGTGDPGELFF.

The chain has TRBV2 and TRBJ2-1; D tentatively reads TRBD1 or TRBD2 (5 bases each). The germline CDR1 and CDR2 sequences are SNHLY and FYNNEI. V was cut by 2 bases and J by 8 bases, with 16 bases left in between. The CDR3 sequence is 15 residues long. The CDR3 DNA sequence: TGTGCCAGCAGTGAACGGGACGGCACTATGGATGAGCAGTTCTTC. It encodes CASSERDGTMDEQFF. Variable domain in full (rest from reference TRBV2 and TRBJ2-1): EPEVTQTPSHQVTQMGQEVILRCVPISNHLYFYWYRQILGQKVEFLVSFYNNEISEKSEIFDDQFSVERPDGSNFTLKIRSTKLEDSAMYFCASSERDGTMDEQFFGPGTRLTVL.

The chain is built from TRBV6-2 or TRBV6-3 and TRBJ1-2; D uncertain. The germline V gene has CDR1 MNHEY and CDR2 SVGEGT. This CDR3 is 16 amino acids long. Deletions cut 5 bases from V and 4 bases from J, with 20 bases between. CDR3 region: CASSLFDIGPPYGYTF. For the CDR3, the DNA is TGTGCCAGCAGTCTATTCGACATAGGGCCACCCTATGGCTACACCTTC.

This chain joins TRBV7-6 and TRBJ2-2; D remains unclear. Germline V gives CDR1 SGHVS, CDR2 FNYEAQ. The CDR3 spans 12 residues. V was clipped by 10 bases and J by 4 bases, with 10 bases between them. This chain's CDR3 is CATGPGTGELFF. The CDR3 nucleotides are TGTGCCACCGGACCGGGCACCGGGGAGCTGTTTTTT.

The V gene is TRBV3-1 (or the pseudogene TRBV3-2), the J gene TRBJ1-6, with TRBD1 identical over 9 bases. This CDR3 spans 15 amino acids. The junction had 4 bases not matched to a gene; V was cut back by 1 base and J by 9 bases. Germline loops: CDR1 LGHDT, CDR2 YNNKEL (reference sequence). In DNA form, the CDR3 reads TGTGCCAGCAGCCAAGCGGGACAGGGAGGTTCACCCCTCCACTTT. It yields the protein CASSQAGQGGSPLHF.

This rearrangement joins TRBV7-2 to TRBJ2-1; no clear D. Between the trimmed V and J ends, which lost 0 bases and 6 bases, there was a span of 6 bases. This CDR3 is built from 13 residues. Germline CDR1 is SGHTA and CDR2 is FQGNSA. CDR3 loop: CASSLAVGNEQFF. CDR3 nucleotides: TGTGCCAGCAGCTTAGCGGTGGGCAATGAGCAGTTCTTC.

The chain carries TRBV5-4 and TRBJ1-2; no reliable D call. V was shortened by 0 bases and J by 8 bases, with 17 bases between the two germline ends. CDR1 is SGHNT and CDR2 is YYREEE in the germline V gene (reference sequence). The CDR3 runs to 15 residues. The CDR3 DNA reads as TGTGCCAGCAGCTTGGCGGGTCCAGCTCCGCGGGGCTACACCTTC. It translates to CASSLAGPAPRGYTF.

CDR3 DNA: TGTGCCAGCAGTGAAGGAACAGGGGAAGACTATGGCTACACCTTC. It is translated as CASSEGTGEDYGYTF. This rearrangement joins TRBV6-1 to TRBJ1-2, with 7 bases that match TRBD1. This CDR3 is 15 amino acids long. The V gene end was trimmed by 1 base and the J gene end by 3 bases; junction bases not matched to a gene: 5. Per germline, CDR1 MNHNS and CDR2 SASEGT.

This chain joins TRBV2 and TRBJ2-1; D is unclear. The CDR3 length is 14 residues. From germline, CDR1 is SNHLY and CDR2 FYNNEI. The germline V and J ends were trimmed by 8 bases and 8 bases, with 19 bases remaining between them. The CDR3 protein is CASVRADASDEQFF. The CDR3 nucleotides are TGTGCCAGCGTAAGGGCAGATGCGTCCGATGAGCAGTTCTTC.

The V gene is TRBV7-9, the J gene TRBJ2-5, with 8 bases matching TRBD2. Germline V gene lookup returns CDR1 SEHNR and CDR2 FQNEAQ (reference sequence). This CDR3 is 15 amino acids long. With 6 bases clipped from V and 1 base from J, the junction kept 7 bases outside the gene matches. The CDR3 DNA reads TGTGCCAGCAGTTTGCGGGGGGCCTCCCAAGAGACCCAGTACTTC. This encodes CASSLRGASQETQYF.

CDR3 amino acids: CASSLTLLETQYF. The CDR3 bases are TGTGCCAGCTCACTGACCCTGCTAGAGACCCAGTACTTC. The rearrangement uses TRBV18 and TRBJ2-5; D uncertain. This CDR3 spans 13 amino acids. Germline CDR1 and CDR2: KGHSH and LQKENI. V was clipped by 4 bases and J by 4 bases, with 10 bases between them.

The chain uses TRBV28 and TRBJ2-7; 9 nucleotides align to TRBD1. Unmatched junction bases numbered 7, after V lost 8 bases and J lost 5 bases. This CDR3 is 13 amino acids long. CDR1 MDHEN and CDR2 SYDVKM come from the germline V gene. DNA of the CDR3: TGTGCCAGCGGAGGACAGGGGTTCAACGAGCAGTACTTC. It translates to CASGGQGFNEQYF.

This clone has only one observation. This chain connects TRBV12-3 or TRBV12-4 to TRBJ2-1; 8 bases are shared with TRBD1. The J segment lost 10 bases and the V segment lost 6 bases, leaving 2 bases of the junction unmatched. CDR3 length equals 11 residues. The CDR3 nucleotides read TGTGCCAGCAGCCCAGGGGGCGAGCAGTTCTTC. This encodes CASSPGGEQFF.

The count of this clone is one. V and J are TRBV24-1 and TRBJ1-6, with a possible D match to TRBD1 (6 bases). The length of the CDR3 is 19 residues. Trimming cost V 12 bases and J 0 bases, with 26 bases left between them. In germline, CDR1 is KGHDR, CDR2 SFDVKD. This CDR3 is CAPIPHRAKFSSYNSPLHF. The CDR3 DNA follows: TGTGCCCCTATTCCCCACAGGGCCAAATTTAGCTCCTATAATTCACCCCTCCACTTT.

The chain links TRBV4-1 to TRBJ2-1; a weak D match, TRBD1 (6 bases). The CDR3 has 12 residues. Germline V gives CDR1 MGHRA, CDR2 YSYEKL. Between the trimmed V and J ends, which lost 1 base and 12 bases, there was a span of 10 bases. CDR3 DNA: TGCGCCAGCAGCCAAGTACAGGGCACGCAGTTCTTC. Translation: CASSQVQGTQFF.

The chain is built from TRBV11-1 and TRBJ2-5; D is possibly TRBD1 or TRBD2 (5 bases each). The V gene lost 1 base and the J gene lost 4 bases, with 10 bases spanning the gap. From germline, CDR1 is SGHAT and CDR2 FQDESV (reference sequence). The CDR3 consists of 14 residues. CDR3 in amino acids: CASSLGFGAETQYF. Here the CDR3 DNA reads TGTGCCAGCAGCTTAGGTTTCGGGGCAGAGACCCAGTACTTC.

The V gene is TRBV13, the J gene TRBJ2-5; no definite D call. The J call could be wrong; TRBJ2-7 is a better fit for the DNA end. The CDR3 loop spans 11 amino acids. Germline V gene lookup returns CDR1 PRHDT and CDR2 FYEKMQ (reference sequence). CDR3 coding DNA: TGTGCCAGCAGCTTATTCCACGAGCAGTACTTC. This codes for CASSLFHEQYF.

This chain joins TRBV19 and TRBJ1-6, with TRBD1 as a possible D gene (6 bases). The germline V gene has CDR1 LNHDA and CDR2 SQIVND (reference sequence). The germline V and J ends were trimmed by 9 bases and 9 bases, with 18 bases remaining between them. The CDR3 runs 14 residues. CDR3 sequence reads: CASDLGGRGSPLHF. The DNA for the CDR3 is TGTGCCAGCGATCTAGGGGGGAGAGGTTCACCCCTCCACTTT.

The chain recombines TRBV5-6 with TRBJ1-6; tentative D call: TRBD1 (5 bases). There are 16 residues in the CDR3. CDR1 is SGHDT and CDR2 is YYEEEE in the germline V gene. V was pared by 6 bases and J by 10 bases, with 23 bases between. CDR3 DNA sequence: TGTGCCAGCATGAAGAGTGGTACAGGTGTCCACTCACCCCTCCACTTT. Encoded protein: CASMKSGTGVHSPLHF.

The chain carries TRBV15 and TRBJ2-1; D possibly corresponds to TRBD1 (7 bases). The CDR3 has 15 residues. V was trimmed by 5 bases and J by 0 bases, leaving 11 bases between them. The germline V gene has CDR1 LNHNV and CDR2 YYDKDF (reference sequence). The CDR3 protein is CATSPRGDSYNEQFF. CDR3 bases: TGTGCCACCAGCCCCAGGGGGGACTCCTACAATGAGCAGTTCTTC.

The V gene is TRBV7-2, the J gene TRBJ1-1, with TRBD1 identical over 7 bases. V lost 5 bases, J lost 1 base, and 4 bases stayed unmatched. This CDR3 has 14 amino acids. Per germline, CDR1 SGHTA and CDR2 FQGNSA. The CDR3 nucleotides are TGTGCCAGCAGCCCGAGACAGGGGAACACTGAAGCTTTCTTT. It codes for CASSPRQGNTEAFF.

J is TRBJ1-3 and V is TRBV4-1; unclear D gene. This CDR3 has 18 residues. The V gene's germline CDR1 is MGHRA and CDR2 YSYEKL. The germline V and J ends were trimmed by 4 bases and 0 bases, with 19 bases remaining between them. CDR3 loop: CASSRPTDRIISGNTIYF. The CDR3 region has the DNA TGCGCCAGCAGCCGACCAACGGACCGAATAATCTCTGGAAACACCATATATTTT.

This chain links TRBV15 with TRBJ2-7, with 8 bases aligning to TRBD1. The CDR3 runs 15 residues. V shed 2 bases and J 2 bases; nucleotides not matched to a gene: 5. From germline, CDR1 is LNHNV and CDR2 YYDKDF (reference sequence). CDR3 region: CATSRQDRGPYEQYF. As DNA, the CDR3 is TGTGCCACCAGCAGACAAGACAGGGGCCCCTACGAGCAGTACTTC.

The chain couples TRBV9 to TRBJ1-5; D unclear. The CDR3 has 12 residues. CDR1 SGDLS and CDR2 YYNGEE come from the germline V gene. The ends were cut back, 4 bases at V and 2 bases at J, with 4 bases in the middle. The CDR3 DNA sequence: TGTGCCAGCAGCAGGGGCAATCAGCCCCAGCATTTT. Protein sequence: CASSRGNQPQHF.

The V gene is TRBV28, the J gene TRBJ2-1; maybe TRBD2 (5 bases). Germline V gives CDR1 MDHEN, CDR2 SYDVKM. There are 13 residues in the CDR3. Trimming stripped 8 bases from V and 5 bases from J, with 13 bases between. The CDR3 nucleotides read TGTGCCAGCGGCACTAGGTCAAACAATGAGCAGTTCTTC. Encoded protein: CASGTRSNNEQFF.

As regards this clone: The sample holds other DNA sequences that translate to the same CDR3. This chain connects TRBV5-6 to TRBJ1-3, with D unresolved. The CDR3 contains 14 residues. Deletions cut 0 bases from V and 0 bases from J, with 4 bases between. Germline loops: CDR1 SGHDT, CDR2 YYEEEE. The CDR3 sequence: CASSLGGSGNTIYF. CDR3 bases: TGTGCCAGCAGCTTGGGCGGCTCTGGAAACACCATATATTTT.